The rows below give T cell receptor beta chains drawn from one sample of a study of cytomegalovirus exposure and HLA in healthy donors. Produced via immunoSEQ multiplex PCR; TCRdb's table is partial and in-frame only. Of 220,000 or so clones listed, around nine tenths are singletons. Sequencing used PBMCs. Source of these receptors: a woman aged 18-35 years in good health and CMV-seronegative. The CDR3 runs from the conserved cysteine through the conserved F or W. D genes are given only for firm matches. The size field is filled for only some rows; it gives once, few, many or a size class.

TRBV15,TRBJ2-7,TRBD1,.,CATSSKTGFSYEQYF,TGTGCCACCAGCAGCAAGACAGGGTTTTCCTACGAGCAGTACTTC
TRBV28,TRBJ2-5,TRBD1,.,CASSLPQDREYF,TGTGCCAGCAGTCTCCCCCAGGACAGGGAATACTTC
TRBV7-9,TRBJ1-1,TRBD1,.,CASSLRTGGPNTEAFF,TGTGCCAGCAGCCTCCGGACAGGGGGACCGAACACTGAAGCTTTCTTT
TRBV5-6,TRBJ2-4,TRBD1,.,CASSKQGAQAKNIQYF,TGTGCCAGCAGCAAACAGGGGGCTCAGGCCAAAAACATTCAGTACTTC
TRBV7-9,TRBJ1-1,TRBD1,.,CASSWDRDLHTEAFF,TGTGCCAGCAGCTGGGACAGGGACCTCCACACTGAAGCTTTCTTT
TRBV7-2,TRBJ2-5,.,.,CASSLRPGTQYF,TGTGCCAGCAGCCTACGACCGGGGACCCAGTACTTC
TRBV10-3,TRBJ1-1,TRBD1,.,CAIPLCWSGQGGLAEAFF,TGTGCCATCCCCCTTTGTTGGTCGGGACAGGGAGGTTTGGCTGAAGCTTTCTTT
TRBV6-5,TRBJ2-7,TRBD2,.,CASRLGLAREHEQYF,TGTGCCAGCAGACTCGGACTAGCAAGAGAGCACGAGCAGTACTTC
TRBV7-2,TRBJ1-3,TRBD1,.,CASSLGGGRFRSGNTIYF,TGTGCCAGCAGCTTAGGAGGGGGCAGGTTTCGCTCTGGAAACACCATATATTTT
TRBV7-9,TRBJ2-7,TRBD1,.,CATSGQNYEQYF,TGTGCCACGTCGGGACAGAACTACGAGCAGTACTTC
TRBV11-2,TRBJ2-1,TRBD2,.,CASTPDSGYLRSEQFF,TGTGCCAGCACCCCGGATAGCGGGTACCTCAGAAGTGAGCAGTTCTTC
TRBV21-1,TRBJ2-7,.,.,CARSYEQYF,TGTGCTAGATCCTACGAGCAGTACTTC
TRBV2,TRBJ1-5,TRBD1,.,CASSRTGVGQPQHF,TGTGCCAGCTCCCGGACAGGGGTTGGTCAGCCCCAGCATTTT
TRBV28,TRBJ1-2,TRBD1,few,CASSSRSPRQGLHGYTF,TGTGCCAGCAGTTCCCGATCCCCTCGACAGGGCCTCCATGGCTACACCTTC
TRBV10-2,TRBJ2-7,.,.,CASTPTPPPYEQYF,TGCGCCAGCACTCCTACCCCACCCCCCTACGAGCAGTACTTC
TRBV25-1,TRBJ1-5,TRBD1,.,CASSERGQGSGSNQPQHF,TGTGCCAGCAGTGAAAGAGGACAGGGTTCGGGGAGCAATCAGCCCCAGCATTTT
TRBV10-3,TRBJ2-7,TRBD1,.,CATTDRRRYEQYF,TGTGCCACTACGGACAGGCGAAGATACGAGCAGTACTTC
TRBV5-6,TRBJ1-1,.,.,CASSGLRGLLPAGTEAFF,TGTGCCAGCAGCGGATTGCGGGGCTTACTCCCGGCGGGCACTGAAGCTTTCTTT
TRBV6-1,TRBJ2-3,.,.,CASSGSWADTQYF,TGTGCCAGCAGCGGGAGTTGGGCAGATACGCAGTATTTT
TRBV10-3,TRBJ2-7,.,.,CAISEGLAMREQYF,TGTGCCATCAGTGAGGGCCTAGCGATGCGGGAGCAGTACTTC
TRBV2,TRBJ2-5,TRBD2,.,CASSDPTSGLPIQETQYF,TGTGCCAGCAGTGATCCCACTAGCGGGCTTCCCATCCAAGAGACCCAGTACTTC
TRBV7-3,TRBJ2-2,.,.,CATSPLANTGELFF,TGTGCCACCTCCCCCCTAGCGAACACCGGGGAGCTGTTTTTT
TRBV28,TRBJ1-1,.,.,CASRTGFPTEAFF,TGTGCCAGCAGAACAGGGTTCCCCACTGAAGCTTTCTTT
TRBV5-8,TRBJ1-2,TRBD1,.,CASSLGQASVNTF,TGTGCCAGCAGCCTCGGACAGGCGTCAGTAAACACCTTC
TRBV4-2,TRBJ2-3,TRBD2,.,CASSQEVPSGRGDTQYF,TGTGCCAGCAGCCAAGAGGTCCCTAGCGGGAGAGGAGATACGCAGTATTTT
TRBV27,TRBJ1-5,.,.,CASRRVGVGSWQPQHF,TGTGCCAGCAGACGGGTGGGTGTAGGTTCATGGCAGCCCCAGCATTTT
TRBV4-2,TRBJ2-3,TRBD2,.,CASSQGTRTSGRAGGTDTQYF,TGTGCCAGCAGCCAAGGGACCCGGACTAGCGGGAGGGCCGGAGGGACAGATACGCAGTATTTT
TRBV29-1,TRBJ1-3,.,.,CSVDQGQAGNTIYF,TGCAGCGTTGATCAGGGGCAAGCTGGAAACACCATATATTTT
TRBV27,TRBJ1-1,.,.,CASSRKGSNTEAFF,TGTGCCAGCAGCCGGAAGGGGTCGAACACTGAAGCTTTCTTT
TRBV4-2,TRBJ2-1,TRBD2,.,CASSQDAREGSYNEQFF,TGTGCCAGCAGCCAAGATGCGAGGGAGGGCTCCTACAATGAGCAGTTCTTC
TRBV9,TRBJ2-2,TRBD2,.,CASSVRLAGGPGGELFF,TGTGCCAGCAGCGTCAGACTAGCGGGAGGGCCAGGCGGGGAGCTGTTTTTT
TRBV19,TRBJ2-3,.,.,CASKGPDTQYF,TGTGCCAGTAAGGGGCCGGATACGCAGTATTTT
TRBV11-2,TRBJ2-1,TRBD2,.,CASSLDGLAGGYNEQFF,TGTGCCAGCAGCTTAGATGGACTAGCGGGGGGGTACAATGAGCAGTTCTTC
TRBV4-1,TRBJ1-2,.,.,CASSQGGSLYGYTF,TGCGCCAGCAGCCAAGGAGGCAGTCTCTATGGCTACACCTTC
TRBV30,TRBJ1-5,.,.,CAWSVLPVDGVNQPQHF,TGTGCCTGGAGTGTTTTACCGGTCGATGGTGTCAATCAGCCCCAGCATTTT
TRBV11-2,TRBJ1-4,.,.,CASSLLRYNEKLFF,TGTGCCAGCAGCTTGCTTCGGTACAATGAAAAACTGTTTTTT
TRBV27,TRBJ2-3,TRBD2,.,CASSRGDGGDTQYF,TGTGCCAGCAGTCGGGGGGACGGGGGAGATACGCAGTATTTT
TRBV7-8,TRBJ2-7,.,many,CASSLGGAGPYEQYF,TGTGCCAGCAGCTTAGGGGGAGCGGGCCCCTACGAGCAGTACTTC
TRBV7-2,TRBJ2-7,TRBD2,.,CASSSLSGTYEQYF,TGTGCCAGCAGCTCCCTTAGCGGGACTTACGAGCAGTACTTC
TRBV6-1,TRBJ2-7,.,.,CASGGRERSYEQYF,TGTGCCAGCGGGGGGCGGGAGCGCTCCTACGAGCAGTACTTC
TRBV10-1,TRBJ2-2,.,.,CASSERQGLTGELFF,TGCGCCAGCAGTGAGAGACAGGGACTCACCGGGGAGCTGTTTTTT
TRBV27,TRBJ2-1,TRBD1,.,CASSVNRDRVSNEQFF,TGTGCCAGCAGCGTAAACCGGGACAGGGTATCAAATGAGCAGTTCTTC
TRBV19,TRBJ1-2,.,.,CASRRAAEDGYTF,TGTGCCAGTCGCCGTGCAGCAGAGGATGGCTACACCTTC
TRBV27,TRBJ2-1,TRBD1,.,CASSLRGRGNEQFF,TGTGCCAGCAGTTTACGTGGCAGGGGGAATGAGCAGTTCTTC
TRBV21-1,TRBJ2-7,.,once,CASSGGDYEQYF,TGTGCCAGCAGCGGGGGGGACTACGAGCAGTACTTC
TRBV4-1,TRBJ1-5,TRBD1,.,CASSPSGQGIAQPQHF,TGCGCCAGCAGCCCCTCCGGACAGGGAATTGCTCAGCCCCAGCATTTT
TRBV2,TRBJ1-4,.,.,CASSRPGTRNGEKLFF,TGTGCCAGCAGTCGCCCCGGGACACGGAATGGTGAAAAACTGTTTTTT
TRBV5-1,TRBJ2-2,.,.,CASSLDGSNTGELFF,TGCGCCAGCAGCTTGGACGGTTCGAACACCGGGGAGCTGTTTTTT
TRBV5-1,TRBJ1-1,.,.,CASSLDPGEKTEAFF,TGCGCCAGCAGCTTGGACCCGGGGGAGAAGACTGAAGCTTTCTTT